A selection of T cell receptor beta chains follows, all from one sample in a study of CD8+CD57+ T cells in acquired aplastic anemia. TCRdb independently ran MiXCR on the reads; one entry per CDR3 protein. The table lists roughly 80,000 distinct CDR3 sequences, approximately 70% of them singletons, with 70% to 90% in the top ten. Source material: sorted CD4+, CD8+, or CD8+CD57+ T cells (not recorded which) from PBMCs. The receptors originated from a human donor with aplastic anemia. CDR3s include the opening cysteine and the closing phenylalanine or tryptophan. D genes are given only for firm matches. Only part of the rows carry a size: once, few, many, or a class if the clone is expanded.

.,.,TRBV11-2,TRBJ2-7,TGTGCCAGCAGCTTAGGGGGACAAGGCACCGTAGGGGAGCAGTACTTC,CASSLGGQGTVGEQYF
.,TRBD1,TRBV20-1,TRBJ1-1,TGCAGCGGCCAGGGGGACATCAGCCCCCACACTGAAGCTTTCTTT,CSGQGDISPHTEAFF
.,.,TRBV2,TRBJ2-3,TGTGCCAGCAGTGATCTTGCGAGAGGGGATACGCAGTATTTT,CASSDLARGDTQYF
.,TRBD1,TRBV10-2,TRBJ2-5,TGCGCCAGCAACCGGGACAGGGGAGATTTAGAGACCCAGTACTTC,CASNRDRGDLETQYF
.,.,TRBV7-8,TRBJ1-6,TGTGCCAGCACCACCCGTCGTGTCGGGAATTCACCCCTCCACTTT,CASTTRRVGNSPLHF
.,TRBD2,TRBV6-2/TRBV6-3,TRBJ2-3,TGTGCCAGCAGTTACACCGCCGGGACTAGCTTGACAGATACGCAGTATTTT,CASSYTAGTSLTDTQYF
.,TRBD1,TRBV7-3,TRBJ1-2,TGTGCCAGCAGCTTAGGTCCACAGGGGGATGGCTACACCTTC,CASSLGPQGDGYTF
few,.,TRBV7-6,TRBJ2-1,TGTGCCAGCAGCTTAAGGTTGTCGACAGGTTACAATGAGCAGTTCTTC,CASSLRLSTGYNEQFF
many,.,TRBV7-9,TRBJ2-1,TGTGCCAGCAGCCCCCGTGATAGCGGAAGAAACAATGAGCAGTTCTTC,CASSPRDSGRNNEQFF
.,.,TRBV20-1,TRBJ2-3,TGCAGTGCTTCGACTAGAGGGGGCGGCACAGATACGCAGTATTTT,CSASTRGGGTDTQYF
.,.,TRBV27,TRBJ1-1,TGTGCCAGCATATTCGGCACTGAAGCTTTCTTT,CASIFGTEAFF
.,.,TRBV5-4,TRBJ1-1,TGTGCCAGCAGCTGGGGGAACACTGAAGCTTTCTTT,CASSWGNTEAFF
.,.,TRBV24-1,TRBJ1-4,TGTGCCACCAGTTATGATCGCTTAGGCAGGGAGGAACTGTTTTTT,CATSYDRLGREELFF
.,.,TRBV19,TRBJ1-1,TGTGCCAGTAGTATCGGGAGGGTGAACACTGAAGCTTTCTTT,CASSIGRVNTEAFF
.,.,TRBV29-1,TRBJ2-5,TGCAGCGTGGGACTCCGGCAGAGGGAGACCCAGTACTTC,CSVGLRQRETQYF
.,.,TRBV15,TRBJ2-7,TGTGCCACCAGCAGGAATAGGGAGTCCTACGAGCAGTACTTC,CATSRNRESYEQYF
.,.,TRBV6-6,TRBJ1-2,TGTGCCTCCCGACAGTATGGCTACACCTTC,CASRQYGYTF
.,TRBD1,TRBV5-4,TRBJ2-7,TGTGCCAGCAGCAGGGACAGGGGACTGGAGGAGCAGTACTTC,CASSRDRGLEEQYF
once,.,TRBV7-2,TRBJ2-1,TGTGCCAGCAGCTTAGCGACGGGAGTCTCCTACAATGAGCAGTTCTTC,CASSLATGVSYNEQFF
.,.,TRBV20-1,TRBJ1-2,TGCAGTGCTAGTATTGGCTACACCTTC,CSASIGYTF
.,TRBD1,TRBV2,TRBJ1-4,TGTGCCAGCAGTCAAAGTGACAGGGCCGCCGAAAAACTGTTTTTT,CASSQSDRAAEKLFF
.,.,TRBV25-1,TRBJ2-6,TGTGCCAGCAGTGAGACAGGGACTGGGGCCAACGTCCTGACCTTC,CASSETGTGANVLTF
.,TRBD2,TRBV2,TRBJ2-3,TGTGCCAGCAGAGCAAGCGGGGGGGATACGCAGTATTTT,CASRASGGDTQYF
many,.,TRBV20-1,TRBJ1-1,TGCAGTGCGAATGGGGGGTTCGCTGAAGCTTTCTTT,CSANGGFAEAFF
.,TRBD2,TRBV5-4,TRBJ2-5,TGTGCCGGCAGCCATTGGACTAGCGGGGAGCAAGAGACCCAGTACTTC,CAGSHWTSGEQETQYF
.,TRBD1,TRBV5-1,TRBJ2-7,TGCGCCAGCAGCTTAGGAGACAGGGGAAAGCAGTACTTC,CASSLGDRGKQYF
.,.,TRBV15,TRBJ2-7,TGTGCCACCGGCGTAGGACACGAGCAGTACTTC,CATGVGHEQYF
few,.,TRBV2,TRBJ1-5,TGTGCCAGCAGCCCCGACAGTCGCAATCAGCCCCAGCATTTT,CASSPDSRNQPQHF
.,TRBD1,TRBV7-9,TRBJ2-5,TGTGCCAGCAGCTTAGGACAGGGGGCAGAGGAGACCCAGTACTTC,CASSLGQGAEETQYF
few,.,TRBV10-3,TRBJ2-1,TGTGCCACCCAAATAGGAGACTCCTACAATGAGCAGTTCTTC,CATQIGDSYNEQFF
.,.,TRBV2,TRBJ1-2,TGTGCCAGCAGTGAAGATGCTAACTATGGCTACACCTTC,CASSEDANYGYTF
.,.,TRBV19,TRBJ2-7,TGTGCCAGTAGTACACGGGAACACTCCTACGAGCAGTACTTC,CASSTREHSYEQYF
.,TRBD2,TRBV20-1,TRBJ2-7,TGCAGTGCCCCAGCGGGAGCGCCAAACGAGCAGTACTTC,CSAPAGAPNEQYF
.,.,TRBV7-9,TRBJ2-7,TGTGCCAGCAGCTTGTTTAATCGCGAGCAGTACTTC,CASSLFNREQYF
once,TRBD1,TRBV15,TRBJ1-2,TGTGCCACCAGCACTGGACAGGGCCCCTCCTGGACTAACTATGGCTACACCTTC,CATSTGQGPSWTNYGYTF
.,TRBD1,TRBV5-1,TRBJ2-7,TGCGCCAGCAGCGAAGGGACAGGTTCAAACGAGCAGTACTTC,CASSEGTGSNEQYF
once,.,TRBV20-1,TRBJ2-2,TGCAGTGCAACCCAGGGCACCGGGGAGCTGTTTTTT,CSATQGTGELFF
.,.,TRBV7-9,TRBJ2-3,TGTGCCAGCAGCCAAGACGGACTAGATACGCAGTATTTT,CASSQDGLDTQYF
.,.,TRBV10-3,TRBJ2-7,TGTGCCATCATTAGACAGGGAGGCGAGCAGTACTTC,CAIIRQGGEQYF
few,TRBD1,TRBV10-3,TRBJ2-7,TGTGCCATCAGTGGCTTTCTAGGACAGGGGTCCCACGAGCAGTACTTC,CAISGFLGQGSHEQYF
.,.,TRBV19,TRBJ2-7,TGTGCCAGTAGTATCCCAGGGAGGACCTACGAGCAGTACTTC,CASSIPGRTYEQYF
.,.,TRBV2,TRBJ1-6,TGTGCCAACAGGGCTTTGGATAATTCACCCCTCCACTTT,CANRALDNSPLHF
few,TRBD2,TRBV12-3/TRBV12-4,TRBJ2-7,TGTGCCAGCAGCTTAAGCGGGGGGCGTCACGAGCAGTACTTC,CASSLSGGRHEQYF
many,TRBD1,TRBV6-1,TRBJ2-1,TGTGCCAGCAGCGCCGGGACAGGGTATGAGCAGTTCTTC,CASSAGTGYEQFF
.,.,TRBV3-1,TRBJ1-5,TGTGCCAGCAGCAAAAAGCCAGACCGCAATCAGCCCCAGCATTTT,CASSKKPDRNQPQHF
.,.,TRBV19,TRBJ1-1,TGTGCCAGTAGTACCGGGACGGCATCTGGGGAAGCTTTCTTT,CASSTGTASGEAFF
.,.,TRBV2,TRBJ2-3,TGTGCCAGCAGTGAAGCGGAGGGCACAGATACGCAGTATTTT,CASSEAEGTDTQYF